These T cell receptor beta chains were read from a single sample in a study of response to subunit inactivated influenza vaccine. TCRdb recomputed calls from the RT-PCR reads with MiXCR, one row per CDR3 protein. The sample consists of some 550,000 distinct CDR3 sequences, under 30% of them appearing once. This sample was also put to use in a study of T cells expressing NK-cell markers.

This sample comprised CD4+ T cells sorted from PBMCs, obtained less than 13 days after vaccination. These receptors all come from a man aged 45 to 65 who received an inactivated influenza vaccine. CDR3s include the opening cysteine and the closing phenylalanine or tryptophan. Only some rows state a clone size, as once, few, many or a class for expanded clones.

j_call | clone_size | v_call | cdr3_aa
TRBJ2-7 | NA | TRBV10-3 | CAIRGTGGANEQYF
TRBJ1-4 | NA | TRBV20-1 | CSAPGLGEKLFF
TRBJ1-5 | NA | TRBV10-3 | CAIAPGGENQPQHF
TRBJ2-3 | NA | TRBV11-1 | CASSSEGITDTQYF
TRBJ1-3 | few | TRBV30 | CAWSVLQASGNTIYF
TRBJ1-5 | NA | TRBV20-1 | CSASLRAGVNQPQHF
TRBJ1-1 | NA | TRBV10-1 | CASSDSPGTENTEAFF
TRBJ2-2 | NA | TRBV6-4 | CASSVGLAGVGGELFF
TRBJ1-6 | few | TRBV3-1 | CASSPTETYNSPLHF
TRBJ2-7 | NA | TRBV30 | CAWIPSGAPDTYEQYF
TRBJ2-1 | few | TRBV20-1 | CSARTSGGGINEQFF
TRBJ2-1 | NA | TRBV5-1 | CASSALVERVNEQFF
TRBJ1-2 | NA | TRBV7-3 | CASSPTGTGFYGYTF
TRBJ2-2 | NA | TRBV20-1 | CSARPGSRTGELFF
TRBJ2-2 | NA | TRBV3-1 | CASSQGLAASTGELFF
TRBJ2-3 | NA | TRBV2 | CARELTDTQYF
TRBJ2-5 | few | TRBV7-2 | CASSLERDSLETQYF
TRBJ2-1 | few | TRBV11-2 | CASSLVEYRGPSYNEQFF
TRBJ1-2 | NA | TRBV6-2/TRBV6-3 | CASRKTGGNGYTF
TRBJ2-5 | NA | TRBV20-1 | CSASPKNGQQETQYF
TRBJ2-1 | NA | TRBV6-1 | CASSGVGSGLYNEQFF
TRBJ1-2 | NA | TRBV10-3 | CAISETGRLDLYGYTF
TRBJ1-5 | NA | TRBV7-9 | CASSSDRFNQPQHF
TRBJ1-5 | NA | TRBV10-3 | CAISDGAHQPQHF
TRBJ1-5 | few | TRBV6-2/TRBV6-3 | CASSFPANQPQHF
TRBJ2-1 | NA | TRBV10-3 | CAISELRAGDNEQFF
TRBJ2-1 | few | TRBV6-4 | CASSPQLAGARNEQFF
TRBJ2-1 | many | TRBV14 | CASSQDSSSLGQFF
TRBJ2-1 | few | TRBV4-3 | CASSQISGGSYNEQFF
TRBJ1-2 | NA | TRBV7-9 | CASSLSLSGLYGYTF
TRBJ2-3 | NA | TRBV7-2 | CASSLKASDTQYF
TRBJ1-6 | NA | TRBV20-1 | CSAIQANNSPLHF
TRBJ2-7 | few | TRBV7-9 | CASSLVSPGRSYEQYF
TRBJ2-7 | NA | TRBV20-1 | CSASLSYEQYF
TRBJ1-1 | few | TRBV7-9 | CASSPTLTGAEAFF
TRBJ2-3 | few | TRBV4-2 | CASSQDGMGTDTQYF
TRBJ2-7 | few | TRBV15 | CATSRDGVYEQYF
TRBJ2-5 | few | TRBV20-1 | CSAQHAYQETQYF
TRBJ1-1 | NA | TRBV20-1 | CSATARTNTEAFF
TRBJ2-3 | NA | TRBV20-1 | CSVSPGAGDTQYF
TRBJ1-5 | NA | TRBV12-3/TRBV12-4 | CASSFVQGQPQHF
TRBJ2-7 | NA | TRBV4-2 | CASSQGSGGLYEQYF
TRBJ2-6 | NA | TRBV18 | CASSPAANVLTF
TRBJ1-6 | once | TRBV28 | CASRAGGNNSPLHF
TRBJ2-3 | few | TRBV20-1 | CSAKWVTSTDTQYF
TRBJ1-1 | NA | TRBV18 | CASSQVLPNTEAFF